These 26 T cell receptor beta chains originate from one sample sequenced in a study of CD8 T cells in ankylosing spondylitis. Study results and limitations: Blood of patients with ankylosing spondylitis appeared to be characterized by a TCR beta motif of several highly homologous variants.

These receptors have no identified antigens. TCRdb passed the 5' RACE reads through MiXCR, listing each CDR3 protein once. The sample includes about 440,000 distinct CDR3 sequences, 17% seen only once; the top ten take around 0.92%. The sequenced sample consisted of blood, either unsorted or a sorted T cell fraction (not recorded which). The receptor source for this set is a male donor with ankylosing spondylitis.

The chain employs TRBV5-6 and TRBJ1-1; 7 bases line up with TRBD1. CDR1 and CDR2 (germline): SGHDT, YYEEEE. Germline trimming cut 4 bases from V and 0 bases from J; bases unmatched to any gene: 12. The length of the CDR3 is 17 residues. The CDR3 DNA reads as TGTGCCAGCAGCCCCACACCCCGGACAGGATTGAACACTGAAGCTTTCTTT. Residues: CASSPTPRTGLNTEAFF.

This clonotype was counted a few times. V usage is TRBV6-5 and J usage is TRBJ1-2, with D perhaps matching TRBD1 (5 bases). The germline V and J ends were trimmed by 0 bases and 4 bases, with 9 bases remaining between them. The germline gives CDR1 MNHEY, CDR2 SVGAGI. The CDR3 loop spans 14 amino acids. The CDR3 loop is CASSYSGQTYGYTF. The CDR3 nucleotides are TGTGCCAGCAGTTACTCGGGGCAGACCTATGGCTACACCTTC.

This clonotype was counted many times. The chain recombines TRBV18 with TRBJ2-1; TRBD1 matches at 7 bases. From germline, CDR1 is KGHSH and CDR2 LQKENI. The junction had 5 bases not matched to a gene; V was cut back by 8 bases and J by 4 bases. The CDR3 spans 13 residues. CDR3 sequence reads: CASSPGQYNEQFF. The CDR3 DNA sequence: TGTGCCAGCAGTCCGGGACAGTACAATGAGCAGTTCTTC.

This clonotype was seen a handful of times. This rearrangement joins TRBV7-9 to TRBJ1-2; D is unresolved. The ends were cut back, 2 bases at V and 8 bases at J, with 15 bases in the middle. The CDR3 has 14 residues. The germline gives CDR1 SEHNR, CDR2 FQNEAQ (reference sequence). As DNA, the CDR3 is TGTGCCAGCAGCTTACGGGCGATGCTCTGGGGCTACACCTTC. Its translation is CASSLRAMLWGYTF.

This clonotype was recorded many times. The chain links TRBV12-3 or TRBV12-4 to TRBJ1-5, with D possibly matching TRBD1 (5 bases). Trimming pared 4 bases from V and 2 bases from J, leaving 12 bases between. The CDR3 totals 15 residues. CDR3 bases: TGTGCCAGCAGTTCGGGGGGGTTCGGCAATCAGCCCCAGCATTTT. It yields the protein CASSSGGFGNQPQHF.

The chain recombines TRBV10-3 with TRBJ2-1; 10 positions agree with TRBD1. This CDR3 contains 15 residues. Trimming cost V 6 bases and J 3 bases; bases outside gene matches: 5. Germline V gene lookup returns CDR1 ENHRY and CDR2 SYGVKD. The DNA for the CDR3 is TGTGCCATCAGGGCCGGGACAGGGGACTACAATGAGCAGTTCTTC. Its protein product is CAIRAGTGDYNEQFF.

The CDR3 reads CASSLRAGAAYNEQFF. The CDR3 nucleotides read TGTGCCAGCAGCTTACGCGCGGGAGCGGCCTACAATGAGCAGTTCTTC. The chain joins TRBV7-8 to TRBJ2-1, with 7 positions matching TRBD2. CDR3 length: 16 amino acids. The germline gives CDR1 SGHVS, CDR2 FQNEAQ. J lost 2 bases, V lost 2 bases, and 6 bases had no gene match.

CDR3 DNA: TGTGCCAGCAGGACTTCTTACAGGACCAATGAGCAGTTCTTC. Translating gives CASRTSYRTNEQFF. The chain employs TRBV12-3 or TRBV12-4 and TRBJ2-1, with D perhaps TRBD1 (5 bases). V dropped 6 bases and J dropped 6 bases, with 15 bases sitting between them. The CDR3 loop spans 14 amino acids.

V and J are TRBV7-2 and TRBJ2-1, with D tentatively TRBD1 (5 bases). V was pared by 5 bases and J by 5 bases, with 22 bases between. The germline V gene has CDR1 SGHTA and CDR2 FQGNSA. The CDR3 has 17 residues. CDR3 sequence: CASSRRAGAFMDNEQFF. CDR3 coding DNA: TGTGCCAGCAGCCGCAGGGCCGGAGCGTTTATGGACAATGAGCAGTTCTTC.

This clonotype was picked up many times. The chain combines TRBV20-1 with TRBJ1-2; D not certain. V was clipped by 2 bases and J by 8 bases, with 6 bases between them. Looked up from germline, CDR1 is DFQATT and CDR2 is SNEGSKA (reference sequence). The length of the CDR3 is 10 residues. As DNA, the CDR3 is TGCAGTGCTAGACGAGAGGGCTACACCTTC. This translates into CSARREGYTF.

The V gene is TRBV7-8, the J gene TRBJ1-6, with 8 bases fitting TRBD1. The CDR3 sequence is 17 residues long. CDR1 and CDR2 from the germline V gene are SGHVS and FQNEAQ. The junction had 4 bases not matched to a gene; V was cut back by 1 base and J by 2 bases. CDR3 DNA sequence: TGTGCCAGCAGCTTAGGACCAGGGGGCACCTATAATTCACCCCTCCACTTT. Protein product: CASSLGPGGTYNSPLHF.

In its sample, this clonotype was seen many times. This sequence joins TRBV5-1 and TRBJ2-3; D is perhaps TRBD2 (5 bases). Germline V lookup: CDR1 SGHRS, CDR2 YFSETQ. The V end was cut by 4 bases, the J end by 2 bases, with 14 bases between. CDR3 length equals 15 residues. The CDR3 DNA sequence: TGCGCCAGCAGCGGGAGCGGACGATCCACAGATACGCAGTATTTT. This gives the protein CASSGSGRSTDTQYF.

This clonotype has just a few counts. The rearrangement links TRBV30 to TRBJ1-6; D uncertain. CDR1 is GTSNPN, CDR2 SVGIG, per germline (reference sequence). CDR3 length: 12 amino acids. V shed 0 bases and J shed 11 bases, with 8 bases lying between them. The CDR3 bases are TGTGCCTGGAGTGTCTTCACCACACCCCTCCACTTT. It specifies CAWSVFTTPLHF.

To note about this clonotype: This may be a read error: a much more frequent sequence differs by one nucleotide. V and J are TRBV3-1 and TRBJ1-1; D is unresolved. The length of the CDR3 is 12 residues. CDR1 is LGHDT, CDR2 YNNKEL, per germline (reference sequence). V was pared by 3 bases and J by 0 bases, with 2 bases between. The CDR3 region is CASSQLNTEAFF. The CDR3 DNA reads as TGTGCCAGCAGCCAGCTGAACACTGAAGCTTTCTTT. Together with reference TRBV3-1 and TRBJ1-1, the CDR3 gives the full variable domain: DTAVSQTPKYLVTQMGNDKSIKCEQNLGHDTMYWYKQDSKKFLKIMFSYNNKELIINETVPNRFSPKSPDKAHLNLHINSLELGDSAVYFCASSQLNTEAFFGQGTRLTVV.

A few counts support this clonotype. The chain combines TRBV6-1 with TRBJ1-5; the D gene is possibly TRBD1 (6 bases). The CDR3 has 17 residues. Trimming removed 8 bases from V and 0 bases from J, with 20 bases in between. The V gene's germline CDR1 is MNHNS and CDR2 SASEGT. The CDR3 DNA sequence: TGTGCCAGCGGAAAGGGTGGGGGCACCAATAGCAATCAGCCCCAGCATTTT. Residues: CASGKGGGTNSNQPQHF.

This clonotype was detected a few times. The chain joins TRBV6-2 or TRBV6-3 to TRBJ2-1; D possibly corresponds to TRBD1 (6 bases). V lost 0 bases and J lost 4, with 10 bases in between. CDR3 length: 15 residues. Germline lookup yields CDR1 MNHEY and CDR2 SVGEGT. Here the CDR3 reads CASSYSGQLYNEQFF. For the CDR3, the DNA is TGTGCCAGCAGTTACTCCGGACAGCTATACAATGAGCAGTTCTTC.

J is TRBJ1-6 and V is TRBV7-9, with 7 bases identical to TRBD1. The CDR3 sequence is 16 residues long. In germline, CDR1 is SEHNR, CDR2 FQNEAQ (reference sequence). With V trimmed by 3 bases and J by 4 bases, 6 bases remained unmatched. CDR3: CASSFGQAFYNSPLHF. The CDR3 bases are TGTGCCAGCAGCTTCGGACAGGCGTTTTATAATTCACCCCTCCACTTT.

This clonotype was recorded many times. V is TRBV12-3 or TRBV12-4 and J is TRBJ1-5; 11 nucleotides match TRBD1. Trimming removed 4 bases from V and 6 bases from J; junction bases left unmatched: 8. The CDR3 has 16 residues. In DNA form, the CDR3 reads TGTGCCAGCAGTTCCGAAGGACAGGGGGCGAGTCAGCCCCAGCATTTT. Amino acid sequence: CASSSEGQGASQPQHF.

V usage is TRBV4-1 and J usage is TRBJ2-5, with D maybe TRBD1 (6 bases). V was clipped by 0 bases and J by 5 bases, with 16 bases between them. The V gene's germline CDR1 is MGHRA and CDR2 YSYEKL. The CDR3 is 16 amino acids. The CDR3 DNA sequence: TGCGCCAGCAGCCAAGATGCGGGCAGGGGTGGCGAGACCCAGTACTTC. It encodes CASSQDAGRGGETQYF.

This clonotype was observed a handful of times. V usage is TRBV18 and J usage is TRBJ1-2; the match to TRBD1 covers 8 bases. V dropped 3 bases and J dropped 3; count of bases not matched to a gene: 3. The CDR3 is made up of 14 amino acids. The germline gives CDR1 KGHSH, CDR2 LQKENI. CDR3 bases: TGTGCCAGCTCACCTAAGGACAGGGACTATGGCTACACCTTC. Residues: CASSPKDRDYGYTF.

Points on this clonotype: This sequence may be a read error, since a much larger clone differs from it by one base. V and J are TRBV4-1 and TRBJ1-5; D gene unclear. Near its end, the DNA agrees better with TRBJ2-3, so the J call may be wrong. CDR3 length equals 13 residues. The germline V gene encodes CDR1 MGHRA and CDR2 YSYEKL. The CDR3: CASSQGQFQPQYF. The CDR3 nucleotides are TGCGCCAGCAGCCAAGGGCAGTTTCAGCCCCAGTATTTT.

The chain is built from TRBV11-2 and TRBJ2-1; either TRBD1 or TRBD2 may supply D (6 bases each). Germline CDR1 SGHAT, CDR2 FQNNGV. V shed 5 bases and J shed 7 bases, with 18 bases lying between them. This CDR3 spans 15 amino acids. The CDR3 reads CASSTPRGAGNEQFF. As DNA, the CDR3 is TGTGCCAGCAGCACCCCTAGGGGGGCGGGTAATGAGCAGTTCTTC.

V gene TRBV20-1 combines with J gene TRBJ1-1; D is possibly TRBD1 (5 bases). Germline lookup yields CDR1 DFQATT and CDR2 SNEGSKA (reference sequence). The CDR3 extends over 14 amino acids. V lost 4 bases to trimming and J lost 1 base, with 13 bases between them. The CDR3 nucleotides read TGCAGTGCTAACTTTGGGGCAGCGAACACTGAAGCTTTCTTT. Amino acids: CSANFGAANTEAFF.

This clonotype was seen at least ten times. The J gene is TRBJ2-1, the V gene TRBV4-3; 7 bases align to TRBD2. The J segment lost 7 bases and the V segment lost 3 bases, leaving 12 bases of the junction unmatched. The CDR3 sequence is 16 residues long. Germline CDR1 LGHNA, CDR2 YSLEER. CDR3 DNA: TGCGCCAGCAGCCAGGACTGGACTAGATTTATTAATGAGCAGTTCTTC. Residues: CASSQDWTRFINEQFF.

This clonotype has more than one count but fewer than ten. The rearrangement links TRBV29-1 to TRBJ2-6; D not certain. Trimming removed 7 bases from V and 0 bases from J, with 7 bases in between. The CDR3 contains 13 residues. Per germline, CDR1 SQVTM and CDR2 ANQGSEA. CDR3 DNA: TGCAGCGCCTCTGCCTCTGGGGCCAACGTCCTGACTTTC. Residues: CSASASGANVLTF.

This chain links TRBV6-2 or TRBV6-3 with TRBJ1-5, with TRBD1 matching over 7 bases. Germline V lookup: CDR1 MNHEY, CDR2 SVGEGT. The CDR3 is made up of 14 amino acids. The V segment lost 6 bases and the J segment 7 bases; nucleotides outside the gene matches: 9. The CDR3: CASSQTGTVQPQHF. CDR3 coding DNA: TGTGCCAGCAGCCAGACAGGGACAGTACAGCCCCAGCATTTT.